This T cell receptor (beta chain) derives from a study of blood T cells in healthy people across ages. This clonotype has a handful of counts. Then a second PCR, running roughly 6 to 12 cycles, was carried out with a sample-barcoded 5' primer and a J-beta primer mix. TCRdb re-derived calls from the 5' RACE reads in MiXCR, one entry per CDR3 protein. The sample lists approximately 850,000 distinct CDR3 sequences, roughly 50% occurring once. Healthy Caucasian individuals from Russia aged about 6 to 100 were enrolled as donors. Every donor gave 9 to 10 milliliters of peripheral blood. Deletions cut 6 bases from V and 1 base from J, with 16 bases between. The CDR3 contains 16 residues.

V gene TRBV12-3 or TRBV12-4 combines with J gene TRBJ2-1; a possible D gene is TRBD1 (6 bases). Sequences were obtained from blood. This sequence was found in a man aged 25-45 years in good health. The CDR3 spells CASRQEGDQSYNEQFF. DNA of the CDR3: TGTGCCAGCAGGCAAGAGGGGGACCAGTCCTACAATGAGCAGTTCTTC.